This TCR beta chain was sequenced in a study of T cells after somatic rescue of genetic block. Measured with immunoSEQ multiplex PCR; TCRdb has only the in-frame clones, and not every one. Of just over 14,000 clones detected, about three quarters appear once; the ten largest clones hold around 28%. The germline gives CDR1 LGHNA, CDR2 YNFKEQ. V gave up 5 bases and J gave up 0 bases, with 13 bases separating them. There are 15 residues in the CDR3. This clonotype originated in a young man. V usage is TRBV4-2 and J usage is TRBJ1-2; D uncertain. The specimen was peripheral blood mononuclear cells (PBMCs). The DNA of the CDR3 is TGTGCCAGCAGCTTGTATGACTCATCTAACTATGGCTACACCTTC. The encoded protein is CASSLYDSSNYGYTF.